The text below deals with one TCR beta chain. With 0 bases removed from V and 5 bases from J, the gap between germline ends came to 9 bases. Germline-derived CDR1 and CDR2 are SGHRS and YFSETQ. The CDR3 has 14 amino acids. Sequencing was performed with immunoSEQ multiplex PCR; in TCRdb, only in-frame clones are kept and a portion is missing. This table holds 300,000 or so clones, approximately 91% found once. These data are taken from a study of blood T cell repertoires in COVID-19. The receptor was derived from a woman between 25 and 40 years old with COVID-19, enrolled during active disease. The sequenced material came from peripheral blood. The chain joins TRBV5-1 to TRBJ2-4; D unclear. DNA for the CDR3: TGCGCCAGCAGCTTGGCAGGTGGTCAAAACATTCAGTACTTC. This sequence encodes CASSLAGGQNIQYF. Looking up the rest from reference TRBV5-1 and TRBJ2-4 gives the full variable domain: KAGVTQTPRYLIKTRGQQVTLSCSPISGHRSVSWYQQTPGQGLQFLFEYFSETQRNKGNFPGRFSGRQFSNSRSEMNVSTLELGDSALYLCASSLAGGQNIQYFGAGTRLSVL.